Shown below are 10 T cell receptor beta chains from a single sample sequenced in a study of blood T cell repertoires in COVID-19 (dated by TCRdb to between 2020 and 2021). Library preparation was by the immunoSEQ multiplex PCR assay. In TCRdb, the immuneACCESS table is reduced to in-frame sequences with V and J assigned. These tables do not hold every clone; where another copy was compared, an unresolved V gene accounts for under half, and the others remain unexplained. The sample data list 20,000 or so clones, and around nine tenths of these were observed just once. Approximately 3.2% of the sample belongs to the ten largest clones. The sequenced sample consisted of peripheral blood. The origin of the receptors is a human donor in a cohort sampled during active COVID-19.

In the case of this clone: A junction end diverges from the germline sequence, so it may reflect a read error. The sample holds other DNA sequences that translate to the same CDR3. This rearrangement joins TRBV5-1 to TRBJ2-1; 15 positions match TRBD2. The CDR3 loop spans 16 amino acids. Germline-derived CDR1 and CDR2 are SGHRS and YFSETQ. This chain's CDR3 is CASRPGLAGGENEQFF. In DNA form, the CDR3 reads TGCGCCAGCAGGCCCGGACTAGCGGGAGGGGAAAATGAACAGTTCTTC.

The chain is built from TRBV30 and TRBJ2-7; no clear D gene. Trimming cost V 4 bases and J 3 bases, with 7 bases left between them. Looked up from germline, CDR1 is GTSNPN and CDR2 is SVGIG (reference sequence). This CDR3 is built from 11 residues. In DNA form, the CDR3 reads TGTGCCTGGAAACTGCACTACGAGCAGTACTTC. Translated, it gives CAWKLHYEQYF. Drawing the rest from reference TRBV30 and TRBJ2-7, the complete variable domain is SQTIHQWPATLVQPVGSPLSLECTVEGTSNPNLYWYRQAAGRGLQLLFYSVGIGQISSEVPQNLSASRPQDRQFILSSKKLLLSDSGFYLCAWKLHYEQYFGPGTRLTVT.

The chain is built from TRBV5-4 and TRBJ2-1; 13 nucleotides line up with TRBD2. Per germline, CDR1 SGHNT and CDR2 YYREEE (reference sequence). The trim removed 5 bases at V and 7 bases at J, leaving 9 bases unmatched. The CDR3 sequence is 16 residues long. This chain's CDR3 is CASSRTSGRVGNEQFF. The CDR3 DNA reads as TGTGCCAGCAGTCGAACTAGCGGGAGGGTCGGGAATGAGCAGTTCTTC.

The V call is TRBV28, the J call TRBJ2-6, with 9 bases identical to TRBD1. The V gene's germline CDR1 is MDHEN and CDR2 SYDVKM. The CDR3 length is 18 residues. V gave up 5 bases and J gave up 0 bases; unmatched junction bases: 8. CDR3 sequence (DNA): TGTGCCAGCAGTGCGGCGGGACAGGGTACCTCTGGGGCCAACGTCCTGACTTTC. Amino acid sequence: CASSAAGQGTSGANVLTF.

The V call is TRBV27, the J call TRBJ1-2; TRBD1 agrees at 8 bases. This CDR3 has 14 residues. The germline gives CDR1 MNHEY, CDR2 SMNVEV (reference sequence). Germline trimming cut 5 bases from V and 2 bases from J; bases unmatched to any gene: 4. CDR3 region: CASSPWTGNYGYTF. The DNA for the CDR3 is TGTGCCAGCAGTCCTTGGACAGGGAACTATGGCTACACCTTC.

The chain combines TRBV6-2 or TRBV6-3 with TRBJ2-1; TRBD1 aligns across 9 bases. Looked up from germline, CDR1 is MNHEY and CDR2 is SVGEGT. This CDR3 spans 14 amino acids. Germline trimming cut 2 bases from V and 10 bases from J; bases unmatched to any gene: 6. As DNA, the CDR3 is TGTGCCAGCAGTTACGGCGACAGGGGGGGCGAGCAGTTCTTC. Translated, it gives CASSYGDRGGEQFF.

This clone was observed once. V and J are TRBV11-2 and TRBJ1-6; the D is unclear. Between the trimmed V and J ends, which lost 5 bases and 9 bases, there was a span of 11 bases. Germline V lookup: CDR1 SGHAT, CDR2 FQNNGV. This CDR3 comprises 13 residues. This chain's CDR3 is CASSPDITSPLHF. CDR3 nucleotide sequence: TGTGCCAGCAGCCCCGACATTACTTCACCCCTCCACTTT.

The rearrangement joins TRBV21-1 to TRBJ2-5; TRBD1 was called by the table and not checked on the DNA. TRBV21-1 has pseudogene status. The CDR3 has 18 residues. The CDR3 sequence: CASSKLTSRDSRGETQYF. The DNA of the CDR3 is TGTGCCAGCAGCAAACTAACCTCCCGGGACAGCAGGGGAGAGACCCAGTACTTC.

A single count supports this clone. The J gene is TRBJ2-1, the V gene TRBV5-1; 10 bases fit TRBD1. This CDR3 has 15 residues. V gave up 6 bases and J gave up 1 base; unmatched junction bases: 4. The germline CDR1 and CDR2 sequences are SGHRS and YFSETQ. CDR3 residues: CASNTGQGSYNEQFF. The CDR3 coding sequence is TGCGCCAGCAATACGGGACAGGGGTCCTACAATGAGCAGTTCTTC.

CDR3 DNA sequence: TGTGCCAGCAGCGTAGGGGCCGGGAAGAAAGAGACCCAGTACTTC. As protein: CASSVGAGKKETQYF. V and J are TRBV7-9 and TRBJ2-5; D tentatively fits TRBD1 or TRBD2 (5 bases each). Germline loops: CDR1 SEHNR, CDR2 FQNEAQ (reference sequence). This CDR3 is 15 amino acids long. V dropped 5 bases and J dropped 3 bases, with 16 bases sitting between them.